This record concerns one T cell receptor beta chain sequence. In this sample, this clonotype turned up many times. Its specific antigen is unknown. No much larger clone is present one base from it, and per-base qualities are unavailable. A distance of 12 bases separates the germline ends of V and J, which lose 2 bases and 7 bases respectively. CDR1 is given as ENHRY and CDR2 as SYGVKD, both from the germline V gene. The CDR3, from cysteine to phenylalanine, totals 14 residues. The sequence is cut down to CDR3 DNA, 42 bases in frame from base 1. This sample is part of a study of human T cells and chemical hapten exposure (dated by TCRdb to about 2021). Turning to the overall study: For sensitization, 2% DPC in acetone was applied to a 2 cm by 2 cm area of upper inner arm skin. Patient blood was sampled pre-sensitization (week 0) and at 2, 6 and about 24 weeks after DPC sensitization. Libraries were combined into a pool for sequencing, and differences in TCR yield between samples came mainly from small differences in library volumes within the pool. Patients additionally received weekly therapeutic DPC doses to the scalp throughout the roughly 25-week study period. Patch testing was performed on the upper back with Finn chambers containing 0.01% DPC, and the patch tests were scored after 6 days according to International Contact Dermatitis Research Group standards. Most of the patients in the cohort were female, and the cohort covered alopecia areata with under or over 50% scalp involvement, alopecia totalis and alopecia universalis. Peripheral blood TCR repertoire changes were tracked in vivo in alopecia patients during primary and secondary sensitization to the hapten diphenylcyclopropenone (DPC). Nearly 30 alopecia patients gave blood for TCR sequencing at one to four time points (pre-sensitization, 2, 6 and 24 weeks). Points the paper makes about the study in general: Because all patients had alopecia, a presumed autoimmune disease, the immune response of the patients might differ from that of healthy individuals. DPC sensitization did not change the number of TCRs with a frequency above 1 in 1000, and there was no evidence of changes in global repertoire structure. After repeated subsampling, changes were observed in the strength of the expansion versus patch-test correlation and in the threshold at which the correlation became significant. Significantly more large CDR3 similarity clusters were formed by expanded TCRs than by pre-sensitization or healthy control sets, consistent with antigen-driven responses. A positive correlation was found between the number of PT1 expanded TCRs and patch test score, with significance reached at thresholds 8, 16 and 32 but not 4.

Libraries came from RACE. This sample was sequenced with a NextSeq 500. During library preparation, unique molecular identifiers were attached to individual cDNA molecules so that TCRs could be counted in a quantitative, reproducible way. Both TCR alpha and TCR beta chains were sequenced from each blood RNA sample. The authors' pipeline ran thus. A median of roughly 99,000 TCRs per sample was observed, with a range of about 23,224 to 690,600. The Decombinator software suite was used to annotate V, J and CDR3 in the TCR reads. To make PS versus PT1 abundance plots, every sample was subsampled to the same number of TCRs (28,000). TCRs were defined as expanded if absent before sensitization and observed at least eight times at the 2-week time point. TCRdb trimmed the raw reads at Q25, called clones with MiXCR and kept productive beta chains. Each entry merges the rows of one CDR3 protein and shows their most common DNA and genes. TCRdb, rather than the study authors, made the V and J calls. The table for this sample lists over 300,000 distinct CDR3 sequences; roughly 4.6% of them were counted only once. The top ten clones comprise about 2.5% of the sample.

The sample's time point label, decoded: pre-sensitization, week 0. Read against the paper, the sample's treatment or condition label means: therapeutic diphenylcyclopropenone sensitization with weekly scalp DPC. At each patch-test visit, blood was drawn before the patch test was applied. Patients were considered eligible if aged 18 to 70, diagnosed with alopecia and deemed suitable for DPC therapy, and patients were excluded if pregnant. Total RNA was isolated from unfractionated whole blood collected in Tempus Blood RNA tubes. The TCR comes from a woman between 45 and 60 years old with alopecia areata. Some clones in this sample may be carry-over from other donors' samples. The sequences come from whole blood, collected in connection with sensitization to the hapten diphenylcyclopropenone (DPC). This chain joins TRBV10-3 to TRBJ2-1, with the D segment identity uncertain. The nucleotide sequence reads as follows: TGTGCCATCAGTGAGCCTGGGAAGGATAATGAGCAGTTCTTC. It translates to CAISEPGKDNEQFF.